This is a list of T cell receptor beta chains from one sample in a study of cytomegalovirus exposure and HLA in healthy donors. TCRdb keeps only in-frame clones here, not all; method: immunoSEQ multiplex PCR. The repertoire table contains over 150,000 clones. Sample: PBMCs. The receptor set was obtained from a boy between 5 and 17 years old in good health and CMV-seronegative. The CDR3 runs from the conserved cysteine through the conserved F or W. A D gene is named only where the DNA matches it firmly.

J gene	D gene	V gene	CDR3 protein	CDR3 DNA
TRBJ2-7	.	TRBV7-2	CASSLALYEQYF	TGTGCCAGCAGCTTAGCCCTCTACGAGCAGTACTTC
TRBJ1-3	.	TRBV7-2	CASSLGGLSGNTIYF	TGTGCCAGCAGCTTAGGCGGGCTCTCTGGAAACACCATATATTTT
TRBJ2-1	.	TRBV5-1	CASRQGPYNEQFF	TGCGCCAGCAGACAGGGTCCCTACAATGAGCAGTTCTTC
TRBJ2-5	TRBD2	TRBV5-1	CASGGERGVQETQYF	TGCGCCAGCGGTGGGGAGCGGGGGGTCCAAGAGACCCAGTACTTC
TRBJ2-1	TRBD1	TRBV18	CASSLVGSLGQNNEQFF	TGTGCCAGCTCGCTGGTGGGTAGTTTGGGACAGAACAATGAGCAGTTCTTC
TRBJ2-7	.	TRBV19	CASSAHRDYEQYF	TGTGCCAGTAGCGCCCACCGGGACTACGAGCAGTACTTC
TRBJ1-5	.	TRBV15	CATSRGQDPYQPQHF	TGTGCCACCAGCAGAGGACAGGACCCTTATCAGCCCCAGCATTTT
TRBJ1-5	.	TRBV27	CASSSRKTYQPQHF	TGTGCCAGCAGTTCCCGGAAGACTTATCAGCCCCAGCATTTT
TRBJ1-5	.	TRBV18	CASSPPGGDQPQHF	TGTGCCAGCTCACCACCAGGGGGGGATCAGCCCCAGCATTTT
TRBJ2-5	.	TRBV15	CATSSPPGGAQYF	TGTGCCACCAGCAGCCCCCCTGGCGGGGCCCAGTACTTC
TRBJ1-1	TRBD1	TRBV5-1	CASSGGQGGTEAFF	TGCGCCAGCAGCGGGGGACAGGGGGGGACTGAAGCTTTCTTT
TRBJ2-5	TRBD1	TRBV18	CASSHRGNQETQYF	TGTGCCAGCTCTCACAGGGGAAATCAAGAGACCCAGTACTTC
TRBJ2-3	TRBD2	TRBV6-1	CASSEERTSGGAHRADTQYF	TGTGCCAGCAGTGAAGAAAGGACTAGCGGGGGGGCTCACCGGGCAGATACGCAGTATTTT
TRBJ1-2	.	TRBV27	CASSLLAGGMNRYGYTF	TGTGCCAGCAGTTTATTAGCAGGAGGCATGAATCGCTATGGCTACACCTTC
TRBJ2-5	.	TRBV5-1	CASSLRTGVSQTQYF	TGCGCCAGCAGCCTTCGGACTGGGGTTAGCCAGACCCAGTACTTC
TRBJ2-1	TRBD2	TRBV19	CASWEGGEQFF	TGTGCCAGTTGGGAGGGAGGTGAGCAGTTCTTC
TRBJ2-2	.	TRBV2	CASTLLAVDTGELFF	TGTGCCAGCACCCTACTAGCCGTAGACACCGGGGAGCTGTTTTTT
TRBJ2-3	.	TRBV19	CASIERGVIGDTQYF	TGTGCCAGTATCGAAAGAGGAGTAATCGGAGATACGCAGTATTTT
TRBJ1-6	.	TRBV7-2	CASSLVSSLVNSPLHF	TGTGCCAGCAGCTTAGTGTCGAGTCTGGTAAATTCACCCCTCCACTTT
TRBJ1-4	TRBD1	TRBV7-8	CASSLGSGQGSEKLFF	TGTGCCAGCAGCTTAGGGTCGGGACAGGGGTCTGAAAAACTGTTTTTT
TRBJ2-5	TRBD2	TRBV5-1	CASSLGRGEETQYF	TGCGCCAGCAGCTTGGGTCGGGGGGAAGAGACCCAGTACTTC
TRBJ1-1	.	TRBV9	CASSVDVVAEAFF	TGTGCCAGCAGCGTAGACGTAGTGGCTGAAGCTTTCTTT
TRBJ1-1	.	TRBV14	CASRPRGSNTEAFF	TGTGCCAGCAGGCCAAGGGGCTCGAACACTGAAGCTTTCTTT
TRBJ2-1	TRBD1	TRBV7-2	CASSFNGQGGDEQFF	TGTGCCAGCAGCTTCAACGGACAGGGCGGAGATGAGCAGTTCTTC
TRBJ1-1	TRBD1	TRBV7-9	CASSPPDRGAAFF	TGTGCCAGCAGCCCCCCTGACAGGGGAGCAGCTTTCTTT
TRBJ1-1	.	TRBV4-1	CASSQGGGPGWAFF	TGCGCCAGCAGCCAAGGCGGAGGTCCGGGGTGGGCTTTCTTT
TRBJ1-5	TRBD1	TRBV2	CASSEDRGGWQPQHF	TGTGCCAGCAGCGAGGACAGGGGAGGATGGCAGCCCCAGCATTTT
TRBJ2-7	TRBD2	TRBV7-2	CASSSQRGGYEQYF	TGTGCCAGCAGCTCCCAGCGGGGGGGCTACGAGCAGTACTTC
TRBJ1-1	.	TRBV28	CASSVPGNLNTEAFF	TGTGCCAGCAGTGTTCCGGGAAACTTGAACACTGAAGCTTTCTTT
TRBJ1-4	.	TRBV2	CASSLRWGVIEKLFF	TGTGCCAGCAGCCTTAGGTGGGGCGTTATTGAAAAACTGTTTTTT
TRBJ1-3	.	TRBV11-1	CASSLWTDSGNTIYF	TGTGCCAGCAGCTTATGGACAGATTCTGGAAACACCATATATTTT
TRBJ1-3	.	TRBV25-1	CASSDTGLGNTIYF	TGTGCCAGCAGTGATACAGGGTTAGGAAACACCATATATTTT
TRBJ2-7	TRBD1	TRBV6-6	CASVKTGAAFYEQYF	TGTGCCAGCGTCAAGACAGGGGCCGCCTTCTACGAGCAGTACTTC
TRBJ1-1	.	TRBV29-1	CSGTRGTEAFF	TGCAGCGGGACAAGGGGAACTGAAGCTTTCTTT
TRBJ1-4	.	TRBV6-6	CASRPGGAGSGKLFF	TGTGCCAGCAGACCCGGTGGGGCGGGGAGTGGAAAACTGTTTTTT
TRBJ2-7	.	TRBV6-5	CASKTIVEASYEQYF	TGTGCCAGCAAAACAATCGTGGAGGCTTCCTACGAGCAGTACTTC
TRBJ2-2	.	TRBV1	CTSSQDPGLAPVTGELFF	TGCACCAGCAGCCAAGATCCGGGACTAGCCCCCGTCACCGGGGAGCTGTTTTTT